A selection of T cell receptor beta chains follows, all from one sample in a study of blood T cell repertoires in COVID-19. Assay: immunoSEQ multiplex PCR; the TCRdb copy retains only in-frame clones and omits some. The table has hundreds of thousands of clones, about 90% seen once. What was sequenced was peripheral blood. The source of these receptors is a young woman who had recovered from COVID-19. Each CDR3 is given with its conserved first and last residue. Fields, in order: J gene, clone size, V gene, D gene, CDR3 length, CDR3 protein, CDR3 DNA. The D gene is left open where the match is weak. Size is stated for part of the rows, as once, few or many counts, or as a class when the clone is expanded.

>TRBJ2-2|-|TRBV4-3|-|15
CASSQGTQGAGELFF
TGCGCCAGCAGCCAAGGCACCCAAGGGGCCGGGGAGCTGTTTTTT
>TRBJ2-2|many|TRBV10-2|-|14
CASGDSGDTGELFF
TGCGCCAGCGGAGACTCGGGGGACACCGGGGAGCTGTTTTTT
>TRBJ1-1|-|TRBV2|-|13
CAKPGHRNTEAFF
TGTGCCAAACCGGGACACCGGAACACTGAAGCTTTCTTT
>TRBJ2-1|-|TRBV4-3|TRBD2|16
CASSRLLAGASNEQFF
TGCGCCAGCAGCCGCCTATTAGCGGGAGCGTCCAATGAGCAGTTCTTC
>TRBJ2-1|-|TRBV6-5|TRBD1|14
CASTTGQGYNEQFF
TGTGCCAGCACCACGGGACAGGGGTACAATGAGCAGTTCTTC
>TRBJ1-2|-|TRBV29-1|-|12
CSVVVRDYGYTF
TGCAGCGTTGTGGTCAGGGACTATGGCTACACCTTC
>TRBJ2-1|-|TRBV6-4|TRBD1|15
CASSEGRTGGNEQFF
TGTGCCAGCAGTGAGGGAAGAACAGGGGGCAATGAGCAGTTCTTC
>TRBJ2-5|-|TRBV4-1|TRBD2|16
CASSQGTSGGGETQYF
TGCGCCAGCAGCCAAGGGACTAGCGGAGGGGGGGAGACCCAGTACTTC
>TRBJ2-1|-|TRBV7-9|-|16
CASSRSFRLLYNEQFF
TGTGCCAGCAGCCGCTCGTTCAGGCTCTTATACAATGAGCAGTTCTTC
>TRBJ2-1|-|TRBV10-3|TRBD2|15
CAIRVTSGSHNEQFF
TGTGCCATCAGAGTGACTAGCGGGAGCCACAATGAGCAGTTCTTC
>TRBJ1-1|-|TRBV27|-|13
CASSFREPYEAFF
TGTGCCAGCAGTTTTCGGGAACCTTATGAAGCTTTCTTT
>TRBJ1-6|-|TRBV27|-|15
CAIKLEVGYNSPLHF
TGTGCCATTAAGCTGGAGGTGGGTTATAATTCACCCCTCCACTTT
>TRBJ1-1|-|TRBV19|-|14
CATADGPTNTEAFF
TGTGCCACCGCAGATGGGCCGACGAACACTGAAGCTTTCTTT
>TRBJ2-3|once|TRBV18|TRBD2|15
CASSERLAGSDTQYF
TGTGCCAGCTCAGAAAGACTAGCGGGGTCCGATACGCAGTATTTT
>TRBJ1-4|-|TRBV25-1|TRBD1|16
CASSDSGTGRKEKLFF
TGTGCCAGCAGTGATTCCGGGACAGGGAGAAAAGAAAAACTGTTTTTT
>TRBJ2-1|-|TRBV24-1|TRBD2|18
CATSDSFGPRREDNEQFF
TGTGCCACCAGTGATTCTTTCGGTCCTCGGCGGGAGGACAATGAGCAGTTCTTC
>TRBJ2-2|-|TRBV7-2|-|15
CASSLYRENTGELFF
TGTGCCAGCAGCTTATACAGGGAGAACACCGGGGAGCTGTTTTTT
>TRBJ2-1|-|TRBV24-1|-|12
CATSDTSNEQFF
TGTGCCACCAGTGATACTAGCAATGAGCAGTTCTTC
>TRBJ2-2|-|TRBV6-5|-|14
CASSYGLYTGELFF
TGTGCCAGCAGTTATGGACTTTACACCGGGGAGCTGTTTTTT
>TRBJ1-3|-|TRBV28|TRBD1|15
CASSETGRAGNTIYF
TGTGCCAGCAGTGAGACAGGGCGGGCTGGAAACACCATATATTTT
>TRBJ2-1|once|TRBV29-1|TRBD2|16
CSVTPRLAGMGNEQFF
TGCAGCGTCACCCCTCGACTAGCGGGAATGGGGAATGAGCAGTTCTTC
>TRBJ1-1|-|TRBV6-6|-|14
CASSSGRGNTEAFF
TGTGCCAGCAGTTCAGGGAGGGGGAACACTGAAGCTTTCTTT
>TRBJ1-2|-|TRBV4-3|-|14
CASSQRAGNYGYTF
TGCGCCAGCAGCCAAAGGGCGGGCAACTATGGCTACACCTTC
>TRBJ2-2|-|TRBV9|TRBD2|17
CASSAKGLAENTGELFF
TGTGCCAGCAGCGCGAAGGGACTAGCAGAGAACACCGGGGAGCTGTTTTTT